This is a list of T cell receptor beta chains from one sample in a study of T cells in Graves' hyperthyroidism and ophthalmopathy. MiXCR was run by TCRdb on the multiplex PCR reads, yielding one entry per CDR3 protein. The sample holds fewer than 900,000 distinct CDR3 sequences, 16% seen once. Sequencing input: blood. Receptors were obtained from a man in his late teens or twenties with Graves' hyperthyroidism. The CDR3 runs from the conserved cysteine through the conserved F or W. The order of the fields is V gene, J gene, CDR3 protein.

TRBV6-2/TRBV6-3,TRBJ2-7,CASSPRDRDDYEQYF
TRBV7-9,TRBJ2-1,CASSLGSGRDHNEQFF
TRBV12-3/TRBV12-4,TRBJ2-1,CASSPTSGRRNEQFF
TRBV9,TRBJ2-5,CASSGMRDRVSETQYF
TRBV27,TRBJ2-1,CASSFGPIDEQFF
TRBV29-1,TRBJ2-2,CSGVGLTGELFF
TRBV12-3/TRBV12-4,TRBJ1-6,CASSLRQGEGSPLHF
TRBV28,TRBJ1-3,CASGRMGRPGNTIYF
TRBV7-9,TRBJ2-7,CASSPILGRGGENEQYF
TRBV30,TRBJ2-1,CAWRLDVGNEQFF
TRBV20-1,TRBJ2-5,CSANYLSGQETQYF
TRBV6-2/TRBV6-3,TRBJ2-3,CTSSPRDPNPSTDTQYF
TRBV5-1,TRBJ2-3,CASSSTLAGTGGTDTQYF
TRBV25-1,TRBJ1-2,CASSESGVGYGYTF
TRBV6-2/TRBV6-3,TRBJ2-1,CASSSRLASLSYNEQFF
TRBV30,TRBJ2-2,CAWRGRTNTGELFF
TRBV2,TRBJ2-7,CASSEAGYEQYF
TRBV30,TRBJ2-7,CAWSSGPLSYEQYF
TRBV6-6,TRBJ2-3,CASSYWGGVATDTQYF
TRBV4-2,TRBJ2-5,CASSQEGGPQETQYF
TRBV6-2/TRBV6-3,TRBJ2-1,CASSSPGRTGWGGYNEQFF
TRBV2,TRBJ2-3,CASSVTGGDTQYF
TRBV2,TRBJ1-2,CASSGGDRTYGYTF
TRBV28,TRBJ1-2,CASRSGTVNYGYTF
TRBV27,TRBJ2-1,CASSLRAGPEQFF
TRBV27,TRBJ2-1,CASSQGHNEQFF
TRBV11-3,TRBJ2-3,CASSLDRGPPEYF
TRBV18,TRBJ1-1,CASSPGTPNTEAFF
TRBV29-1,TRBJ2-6,CSVETVDSGANVLTF
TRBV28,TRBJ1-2,CASKPPGGNYGYTF
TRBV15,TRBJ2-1,CATSRGRGLAGNNEQFF